Listed below are T cell receptor beta chains from one sample, sequenced in a study of blood T cell repertoires in COVID-19. Repertoires were generated with immunoSEQ multiplex PCR, while TCRdb's copy carries only in-frame clones and drops some. The table lists roughly 250,000 clones, more than 75% of them singletons. The sample was PBMCs or T cells enriched from blood (not recorded which). These TCRs come from a woman aged 45 to 65 who had recovered from COVID-19. Both conserved end residues are trimmed from each CDR3. A D gene is named only where the DNA matches it firmly.

d_call: .; v_call: TRBV27; j_call: TRBJ1-1; cdr3_aa: ASSSRFEAF
d_call: TRBD2; v_call: TRBV11-2; j_call: TRBJ2-1; cdr3_aa: ASSFRGGVAEQF
d_call: TRBD1; v_call: TRBV19; j_call: TRBJ1-1; cdr3_aa: ASSFGQGVVAF
d_call: .; v_call: TRBV5-4; j_call: TRBJ1-3; cdr3_aa: ASSAQGVENTIY
d_call: .; v_call: TRBV4-1; j_call: TRBJ1-4; cdr3_aa: ASSPNRNEKLF
d_call: TRBD1; v_call: TRBV12-3/TRBV12-4; j_call: TRBJ1-2; cdr3_aa: AGMGTGGGYT
d_call: TRBD2; v_call: TRBV27; j_call: TRBJ2-2; cdr3_aa: ASSFPASGRVPGELF
d_call: .; v_call: TRBV28; j_call: TRBJ2-7; cdr3_aa: ASSLNREPYEQY
d_call: TRBD2; v_call: TRBV5-6; j_call: TRBJ2-1; cdr3_aa: ASSLGLAGVNEQF
d_call: .; v_call: TRBV21-1; j_call: TRBJ2-3; cdr3_aa: ATRLAGGKDTQY
d_call: TRBD1; v_call: TRBV6-5; j_call: TRBJ1-2; cdr3_aa: ASSYSGGLNYGYT
d_call: .; v_call: TRBV5-1; j_call: TRBJ2-2; cdr3_aa: ASSLLRRTGELF
d_call: TRBD1; v_call: TRBV24-1; j_call: TRBJ2-7; cdr3_aa: ATSKKKGTGMGEQY
d_call: .; v_call: TRBV9; j_call: TRBJ1-3; cdr3_aa: ASSVGVWGPEIY
d_call: .; v_call: TRBV9; j_call: TRBJ1-1; cdr3_aa: ASSVRGSTEAF
d_call: .; v_call: TRBV27; j_call: TRBJ1-6; cdr3_aa: ATTSSNNSPLH
d_call: .; v_call: TRBV5-8; j_call: TRBJ1-2; cdr3_aa: ASSLLGVNYGYT
d_call: .; v_call: TRBV12-3/TRBV12-4; j_call: TRBJ1-1; cdr3_aa: ASGGMNPEAF
d_call: .; v_call: TRBV18; j_call: TRBJ1-1; cdr3_aa: ASSPQRGSEAF
d_call: .; v_call: TRBV5-5; j_call: TRBJ1-2; cdr3_aa: ASSLLSRGTYGYT
d_call: .; v_call: TRBV12-3/TRBV12-4; j_call: TRBJ1-1; cdr3_aa: ASSLQENTEAF
d_call: .; v_call: TRBV11-2; j_call: TRBJ2-7; cdr3_aa: ASTDPKRSSYEQY